Listed here are 2 T cell receptor beta chains from one sample, sequenced in a study of identifying expanded T cells in peripheral blood. Clones were sequenced by immunoSEQ multiplex PCR, and TCRdb holds only the in-frame ones, with some missing. Found here are about 86,000 clones, nearly 90% of them singletons; the top ten hold approximately 6%. Sequencing was done on a sample of blood. The receptors shown here come from a person aged 18-70 years in good health.

This clone occurred once. The CDR3 nucleotides read TGTGCCAGCAGCTTAAGGGTGTTTCTAGGAAAACTGTTTTTT. Protein product: CASSLRVFLGKLFF. V is TRBV11-3 and J is TRBJ1-4, with no clear D. The CDR3 runs 14 residues. Germline V gene sequence: CDR1 SGHNT, CDR2 YENEEA. The ends were cut back, 2 bases at V and 10 bases at J, with 14 bases in the middle. The full variable domain, its missing parts supplied by reference TRBV11-3 and TRBJ1-4, is EAGVVQSPRYKIIEKKQPVAFWCNPISGHNTLYWYLQNLGQGPELLIRYENEEAVDDSQLPKDRFSAERLKGVDSTLKIQPAELGDSAVYLCASSLRVFLGKLFFGSGTQLSVL.

The chain combines TRBV6-6 with TRBJ1-2, with D possibly TRBD1 on 5 matching bases. The CDR3 runs to 14 residues. Trimming shortened V by 2 bases and J by 5 bases, and 12 bases separated the two germline ends. CDR1 and CDR2 (germline): MNHNY, SVGAGI (reference sequence). CDR3 protein: CASSYPGEGYGYTF. Here the CDR3 DNA reads TGTGCCAGCAGTTACCCGGGAGAGGGGTATGGCTACACCTTC.